Following are 15 T cell receptor beta chains from one sample sequenced in a study of T cell responses to AZD1222 COVID-19 vaccine. Profiling relied on immunoSEQ multiplex PCR, and the TCRdb table lists in-frame clones only, not all of them. This table has some 120,000 clones, over 80% appearing once. Sequenced material: peripheral blood, taken 28 days after the second AZD1222 dose. These receptors all come from an adult who received the AZD1222 COVID-19 vaccine.

The J gene is TRBJ2-3, the V gene TRBV28; 7 nucleotides line up with TRBD1. Germline V CDR1 and CDR2: MDHEN, SYDVKM. This CDR3 spans 18 amino acids. The V segment lost 6 bases and the J segment 3 bases; nucleotides outside the gene matches: 18. The CDR3 DNA is TGTGCCAGCAGACTAGAGGGGGCTACCGGGCTGGGGACAGATACGCAGTATTTT. It codes for CASRLEGATGLGTDTQYF.

J is TRBJ1-5 and V is TRBV11-2; D call uncertain. V dropped 1 base and J dropped 4 bases, with 5 bases sitting between them. CDR3 length: 13 residues. CDR1 and CDR2 (germline): SGHAT, FQNNGV. The CDR3 is CASSLVTNQPQHF. For the CDR3, the DNA is TGTGCCAGCAGCTTAGTCACTAATCAGCCCCAGCATTTT.

As concerns this clone: The sample contains more than one DNA sequence encoding this CDR3. The chain's CDR3 is CASSPGGYEQYF. CDR3 nucleotide sequence: TGTGCCAGCAGCCCAGGGGGGTACGAGCAGTACTTC. This chain joins TRBV5-5 and TRBJ2-7; TRBD1 might be the D (7 bases). Germline assignment: CDR1 SGHKS and CDR2 YYEKEE (reference sequence). V was trimmed by 4 bases and J by 4 bases, leaving 9 bases between them. CDR3 length: 12 amino acids.

The CDR3 sequence: CASSPDTGTGELFF. DNA of the CDR3: TGCGCCAGCAGCCCGGATACAGGCACCGGGGAGCTGTTTTTT. The rearrangement uses TRBV5-1 and TRBJ2-2; a weak D match, TRBD1 (5 bases). V dropped 4 bases and J dropped 4 bases, with 11 bases sitting between them. Germline CDR1 and CDR2: SGHRS and YFSETQ. The CDR3 runs to 14 residues.

The gene calls are TRBV19 and TRBJ1-2; unclear D gene. Germline V gene sequence: CDR1 LNHDA, CDR2 SQIVND (reference sequence). The V gene lost 6 bases and the J gene lost 2 bases, with 19 bases spanning the gap. This CDR3 has 16 residues. CDR3 coding DNA: TGTGCCAGTAGCTCGGACTCCGGCAGAATAAACTATGGCTACACCTTC. It yields the protein CASSSDSGRINYGYTF.

The chain joins TRBV28 to TRBJ1-4; the D gene is possibly TRBD1 (5 bases). The CDR3 totals 15 residues. Germline CDR1 reads MDHEN; CDR2 reads SYDVKM. The V and J ends lost 5 bases and 5 bases respectively, with 15 bases between them. The CDR3 loop is CASSPTGTYNEKLFF. The CDR3 DNA reads TGTGCCAGCAGTCCCACCGGGACGTACAATGAAAAACTGTTTTTT.

The V gene is TRBV7-2, the J gene TRBJ2-3, with 7 positions matching TRBD2. CDR3 length: 15 residues. Germline V gene lookup returns CDR1 SGHTA and CDR2 FQGNSA. J was trimmed by 3 bases and V by 5 bases; bases with no gene match: 8. The CDR3 DNA sequence: TGTGCCAGCAGCGACGTGTGGGGGGGGACAGATACGCAGTATTTT. It specifies CASSDVWGGTDTQYF.

The genes are TRBV11-2 and TRBJ1-4; no definite D call. The V end was cut by 5 bases, the J end by 4 bases, with 8 bases between. Germline V gene data show CDR1 as SGHAT and CDR2 as FQNNGV. The CDR3 sequence is 13 residues long. Here the CDR3 reads CASSLSINEKLFF. Written as DNA, the CDR3 is TGTGCCAGCAGCCTTAGTATTAATGAAAAACTGTTTTTT.

The chain employs TRBV28 and TRBJ1-2; 8 bases fit TRBD1. Germline-derived CDR1 and CDR2 are MDHEN and SYDVKM. The trim removed 5 bases at V and 2 bases at J, leaving 19 bases unmatched. The CDR3 totals 19 residues. CDR3 DNA: TGTGCCAGCAGTATGGGGGGCCCGGGCAGGGGGCTGGGCAACTATGGCTACACCTTC. Translating gives CASSMGGPGRGLGNYGYTF.

This clone was observed once. V usage is TRBV4-1 and J usage is TRBJ1-6, with D unclear. The germline CDR1 and CDR2 sequences are MGHRA and YSYEKL. This CDR3 is 15 amino acids long. The V gene lost 0 bases and the J gene lost 10 bases, with 13 bases spanning the gap. The chain's CDR3 is CASSQDAGGSSPLHF. The DNA of the CDR3 is TGCGCCAGCAGCCAAGACGCGGGTGGGAGCTCACCCCTCCACTTT.

The J gene is TRBJ1-2, the V gene TRBV4-1; no firm D call. The CDR3 loop spans 15 amino acids. Trimming took 0 bases from V and 0 from J, leaving 8 bases between them. The germline CDR1 and CDR2 sequences are MGHRA and YSYEKL. The CDR3 spells CASSQDTDSNYGYTF. CDR3 in DNA: TGCGCCAGCAGCCAAGATACAGATTCTAACTATGGCTACACCTTC.

The chain has TRBV5-6 and TRBJ2-7; possible D gene TRBD2, 6 bases. Per germline, CDR1 SGHDT and CDR2 YYEEEE. The CDR3 loop spans 13 amino acids. V lost 4 bases to trimming and J lost 3 bases, with 11 bases between them. Here the CDR3 DNA reads TGTGCCAGCAGCCCTACGACTAGCTACGAGCAGTACTTC. It yields the protein CASSPTTSYEQYF.

The chain uses TRBV20-1 and TRBJ1-5; D possibly corresponds to TRBD1 (6 bases). Deletions cut 3 bases from V and 5 bases from J, with 11 bases between. The germline gives CDR1 DFQATT, CDR2 SNEGSKA (reference sequence). The CDR3 totals 13 residues. CDR3 protein: CSASDRRDQPQHF. The CDR3 nucleotides read TGCAGTGCTAGTGACAGGAGAGATCAGCCCCAGCATTTT.

This sequence joins TRBV5-4 and TRBJ1-2; D gene ambiguous. Deletions cut 0 bases from V and 4 bases from J, with 7 bases between. The CDR3 is 13 amino acids. Germline loops: CDR1 SGHNT, CDR2 YYREEE (reference sequence). The CDR3 sequence: CASSLAGGYGYTF. The CDR3 nucleotides read TGTGCCAGCAGCTTGGCCGGAGGCTATGGCTACACCTTC.

This chain links TRBV7-9 with TRBJ2-1; D perhaps matches TRBD2 (5 bases). In germline, CDR1 is SEHNR, CDR2 FQNEAQ (reference sequence). V lost 4 bases to trimming and J lost 0 bases, with 13 bases between them. The CDR3 is 16 amino acids. This chain's CDR3 is CASSSSGIHSYNEQFF. In DNA form, the CDR3 reads TGTGCCAGCAGCTCCTCGGGGATACACTCCTACAATGAGCAGTTCTTC. The whole variable domain, remainder taken from reference TRBV7-9 and TRBJ2-1, is DTGVSQNPRHKITKRGQNVTFRCDPISEHNRLYWYRQTLGQGPEFLTYFQNEAQLEKSRLLSDRFSAERPKGSFSTLEIQRTEQGDSAMYLCASSSSGIHSYNEQFFGPGTRLTVL.